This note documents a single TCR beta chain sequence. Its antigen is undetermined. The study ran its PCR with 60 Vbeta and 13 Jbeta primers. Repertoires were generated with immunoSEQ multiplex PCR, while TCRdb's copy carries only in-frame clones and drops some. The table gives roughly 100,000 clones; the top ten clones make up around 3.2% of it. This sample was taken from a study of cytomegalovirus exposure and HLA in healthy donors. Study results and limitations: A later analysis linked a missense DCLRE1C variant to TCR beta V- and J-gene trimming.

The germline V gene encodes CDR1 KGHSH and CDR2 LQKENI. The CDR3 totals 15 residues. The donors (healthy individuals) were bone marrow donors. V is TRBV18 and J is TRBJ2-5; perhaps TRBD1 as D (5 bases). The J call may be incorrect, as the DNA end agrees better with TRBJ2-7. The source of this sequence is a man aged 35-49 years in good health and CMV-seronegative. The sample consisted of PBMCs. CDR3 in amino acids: CASSLGTQGAYEQYF. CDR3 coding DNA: TGTGCCAGCTCACTGGGAACCCAGGGCGCCTACGAGCAGTACTTC.